This TCR beta chain stems from a study of blood T cell repertoires in COVID-19. Study-level background: Sources were T cells, B-cell-depleted T cells, or PBMCs; the material itself was cDNA or gDNA.

The V segment lost 4 bases and the J segment 1 base; nucleotides outside the gene matches: 7. The CDR3 sequence is 15 residues long. Germline V CDR1 and CDR2: MNHEY, SVGEGT. TCRdb's copy holds only in-frame clones and misses some; the assay was immunoSEQ multiplex PCR. The table has some 200,000 clones, roughly 85% seen once; the top ten hold approximately 2.3%. The genes are TRBV6-2 or TRBV6-3 and TRBJ2-7; the match to TRBD1 covers 7 bases. Sequencing input: peripheral blood. The clonotype was recovered from a woman between 65 and 79 years old with COVID-19, enrolled during active disease. The CDR3 protein is CASSFGRDSSYEQYF. The CDR3 nucleotides read TGTGCCAGCAGTTTTGGCCGGGACAGTTCCTACGAGCAGTACTTC.